This TCR beta chain was obtained from a study of T cell clonotyping in hematopoietic cell transplantation. Broader study findings: Recipient TCR diversity dropped after transplant; expanded clonotypes rose from day 30 to 180. No sorting was done, leaving CD4 and CD8 contributions mixed. Broader posttransplant TCR repertoire diversity was predicted by graft donor and pretransplant recipient Inverse Simpson Index values. Few recipient clonotypes overlapped donors; over 95% were de novo at given depth.

Sequenced by immunoSEQ multiplex PCR; TCRdb stores in-frame clones only, minus some. The profile shows 65,000 to 75,000 clones, around 94% of them singletons. Regarding this clone: The target antigen is unknown.

The sequencing input was peripheral blood mononuclear cells. This TCR was sampled from a man in his forties or fifties in good health. Some clones in this sample may be carry-over from other donors' samples.

The CDR3 DNA follows: TGTGCCACCGATTCTTCACCAGGTCAGGGCTACACCTTC. Encoded protein: CATDSSPGQGYTF. The V and J genes are TRBV15 and TRBJ1-2; the D is unclear. Trimming stripped 8 bases from V and 8 bases from J, with 18 bases between. The CDR3 is made up of 13 amino acids. Germline V lookup: CDR1 LNHNV, CDR2 YYDKDF (reference sequence).